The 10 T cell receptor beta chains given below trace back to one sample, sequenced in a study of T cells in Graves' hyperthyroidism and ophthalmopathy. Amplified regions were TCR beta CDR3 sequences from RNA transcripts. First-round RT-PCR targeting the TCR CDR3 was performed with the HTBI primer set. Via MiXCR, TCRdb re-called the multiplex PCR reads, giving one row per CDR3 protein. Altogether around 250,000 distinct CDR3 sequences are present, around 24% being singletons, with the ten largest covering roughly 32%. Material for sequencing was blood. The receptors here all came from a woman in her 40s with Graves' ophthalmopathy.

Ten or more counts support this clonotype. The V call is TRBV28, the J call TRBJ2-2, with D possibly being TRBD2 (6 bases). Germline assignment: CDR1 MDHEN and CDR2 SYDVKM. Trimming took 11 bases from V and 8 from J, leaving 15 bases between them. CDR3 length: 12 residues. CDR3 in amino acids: CAANGGTGELFF. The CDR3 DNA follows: TGTGCCGCAAATGGAGGGACGGGGGAGCTGTTTTTT. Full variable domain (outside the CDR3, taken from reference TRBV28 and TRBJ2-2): DVKVTQSSRYLVKRTGEKVFLECVQDMDHENMFWYRQDPGLGLRLIYFSYDVKMKEKGDIPEGYSVSREKKERFSLILESASTNQTSMYLCAANGGTGELFFGEGSRLTVL.

The DNA for the CDR3 is TGTGCCAGCAACCCTTCTCAGGGGTTTGGTGGCTACACCTTC. Protein sequence: CASNPSQGFGGYTF. This sequence joins TRBV12-3 or TRBV12-4 and TRBJ1-2; D perhaps matches TRBD1 (6 bases). Deletions cut 7 bases from V and 7 bases from J, with 19 bases between. This CDR3 has 14 amino acids.

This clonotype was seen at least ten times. CDR3 in amino acids: CASSYSGASSYEQYF. In DNA, the CDR3 is TGTGCCAGCAGTTACTCTGGGGCAAGCTCCTACGAGCAGTACTTC. The gene calls are TRBV6-5 and TRBJ2-7, with a tentative D call TRBD1 (5 bases). V was clipped by 0 bases and J by 0 bases, with 9 bases between them. The CDR3 spans 15 residues. Germline assignment: CDR1 MNHEY and CDR2 SVGAGI.

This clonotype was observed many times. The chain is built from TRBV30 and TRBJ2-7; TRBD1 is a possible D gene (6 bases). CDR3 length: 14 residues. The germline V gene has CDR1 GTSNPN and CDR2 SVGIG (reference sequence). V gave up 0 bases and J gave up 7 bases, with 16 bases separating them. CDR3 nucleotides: TGTGCCTGGAGTGTCTCCAGCTACAGGGATGAGCAGTACTTC. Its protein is CAWSVSSYRDEQYF.

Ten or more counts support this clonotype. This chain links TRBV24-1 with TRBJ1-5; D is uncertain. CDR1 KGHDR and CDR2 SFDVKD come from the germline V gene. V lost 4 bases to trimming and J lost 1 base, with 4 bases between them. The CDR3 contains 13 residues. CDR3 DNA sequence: TGTGCCACCAGTGAATTAAGCAATCAGCCCCAGCATTTT. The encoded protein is CATSELSNQPQHF.

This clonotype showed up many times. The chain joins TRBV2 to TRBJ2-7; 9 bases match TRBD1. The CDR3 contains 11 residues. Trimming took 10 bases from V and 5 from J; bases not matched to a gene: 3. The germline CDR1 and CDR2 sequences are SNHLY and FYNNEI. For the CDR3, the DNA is TGTGCCATCGGACAGGGGAACGAGCAGTACTTC. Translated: CAIGQGNEQYF.

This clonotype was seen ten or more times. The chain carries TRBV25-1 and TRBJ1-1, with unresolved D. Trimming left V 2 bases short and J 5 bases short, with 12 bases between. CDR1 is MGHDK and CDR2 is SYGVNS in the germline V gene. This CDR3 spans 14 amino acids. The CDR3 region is CASSESLGDTEAFF. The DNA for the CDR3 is TGTGCCAGCAGTGAAAGTCTGGGCGATACTGAAGCTTTCTTT.

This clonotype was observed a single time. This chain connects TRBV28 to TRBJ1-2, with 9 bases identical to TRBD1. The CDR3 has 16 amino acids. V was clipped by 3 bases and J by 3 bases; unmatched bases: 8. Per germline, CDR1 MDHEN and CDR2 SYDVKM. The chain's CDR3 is CASSFETDRGYYGYTF. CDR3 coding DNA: TGTGCCAGCAGTTTTGAGACGGACAGGGGCTACTATGGCTACACCTTC.

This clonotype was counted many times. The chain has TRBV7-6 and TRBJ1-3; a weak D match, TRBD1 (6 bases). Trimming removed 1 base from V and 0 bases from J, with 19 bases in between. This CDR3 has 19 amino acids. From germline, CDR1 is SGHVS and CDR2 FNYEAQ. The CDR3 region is CASSLEGFVGAASGNTIYF. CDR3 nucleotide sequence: TGTGCCAGCAGCTTAGAGGGCTTTGTGGGGGCCGCCTCTGGAAACACCATATATTTT.

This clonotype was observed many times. This CDR3 reads CASSIRDTDTQYF. The CDR3 DNA is TGTGCCAGCAGCATCCGGGACACAGATACGCAGTATTTT. This chain joins TRBV9 and TRBJ2-3; the D gene is possibly TRBD2 (5 bases). This CDR3 is 13 amino acids long. Germline V gene sequence: CDR1 SGDLS, CDR2 YYNGEE. Trimming took 4 bases from V and 2 from J, leaving 8 bases between them.